This TCR beta chain was sequenced in a study of brain T cells in children with intractable seizures. Findings and caveats of the study: Viral specificity was inferred only from CDR3 similarity; HCMV serostatus was unknown.

Assay: immunoSEQ multiplex PCR; the TCRdb copy retains only in-frame clones and omits some. The sample holds about 320,000 clones, 93% seen once. Time point described: blood from clinic visit 5 months post-surgery; TSC patient then seizure free. Only cases whose brain tissue showed the highest T cell transcript signatures were sequenced. Patients received at least one anti-epileptic drug before surgery. Of note for this clone: Its matching antigen is unknown.

Trimming took 4 bases from V and 10 from J, leaving 14 bases between them. Germline CDR1 reads LGHDT; CDR2 reads YNNKEL (reference sequence). This CDR3 is built from 13 residues. The receptor comes from a boy in the first two years of life with tuberous sclerosis and intractable seizures. This sequence joins TRBV3-1 (or the pseudogene TRBV3-2) and TRBJ2-1; D gene uncertain. The sample was peripheral blood, taken roughly 5 months after surgery. The CDR3 protein is CASSPLNGLEQFF. The CDR3 DNA reads TGTGCCAGCAGCCCCCTGAACGGCCTGGAGCAGTTCTTC.